The TCR beta chain described here comes from a study of blood T cell repertoires in COVID-19. The data were produced by immunoSEQ multiplex PCR, yet TCRdb's version contains in-frame clones alone and is incomplete. The table includes some 73,000 clones, over 70% detected once. Germline V gene lookup returns CDR1 SGHTA and CDR2 FQGTGA. The junction had 5 bases not matched to a gene; V was cut back by 2 bases and J by 4 bases. This CDR3 is built from 15 residues. The rearrangement uses TRBV7-3 and TRBJ2-3, with 8 bases that match TRBD1. Input material: peripheral blood. The TCR originated in a man aged 60 to 75 with acute or convalescent COVID-19. CDR3 DNA sequence: TGTGCCAGCAGCTTAGGACAGGGTTCCGCAGATACGCAGTATTTT. As protein: CASSLGQGSADTQYF.